The clone carrying this T cell receptor (beta chain) was counted only a few times. Its antigen is undetermined. Reverse transcription of about 0.45 to 1 ug RNA was carried out with random hexamers. With immunoSEQ multiplex PCR, TCR beta CDR3 was amplified across 54 Vbeta and 13 Jbeta. TCRdb fed the immunoSEQ multiplex PCR reads into MiXCR, producing one record per CDR3 protein. The sample carries about 300,000 distinct CDR3 sequences, about 85% recorded once. Germline V gene sequence: CDR1 LGHNA, CDR2 YNFKEQ. The V and J ends lost 6 bases and 8 bases, in that order; junction bases with no gene match: 11. This CDR3 has 17 amino acids. High-throughput TCR beta sequencing covered peripheral CD8+ and CD4+ T cells. Multiple sclerosis controls were treatment-naive patients with stable or active relapsing-remitting disease. These data come from a study of CD8 T cells in Susac syndrome. Broader study findings: The TCR sequencing and HLA analysis in the study involved a relatively small number of individuals, as the study acknowledged.

This receptor was obtained from a human donor with multiple sclerosis. The sequenced sample consisted of CD8+ T cells from PBMCs. The J gene is TRBJ2-2, the V gene TRBV4-2; 14 nucleotides agree with TRBD2. Here the CDR3 DNA reads TGTGCCAGCAGACCTTCCGGGACTAGCGGGAGAGCGGGGGAGCTGTTTTTT. This codes for CASRPSGTSGRAGELFF.